The 6 T cell receptor beta chains below all came from one sample that was sequenced in a study of identical twins. A single record per CDR3 protein comes from TCRdb applying MiXCR to the 5' RACE reads. The profile covers 200,000 to 250,000 distinct CDR3 sequences, with about 7% appearing a single time and 3% to 4% taken by the ten largest. The sample was also reused in another study, on yellow fever vaccine responses in identical twins.

Sequenced sample: memory (CD45RO+) T cells sorted from blood. The receptors derive from a woman between 18 and 29 years old in good health.

The chain has TRBV15 and TRBJ1-4; no reliable D call. The CDR3 spans 13 residues. CDR1 and CDR2 (germline): LNHNV, YYDKDF (reference sequence). V shed 6 bases and J shed 4 bases, with 9 bases lying between them. In DNA form, the CDR3 reads TGTGCCACCAGTGTGGTTGGTAATGAAAAACTGTTTTTT. Residues: CATSVVGNEKLFF.

In its sample, this clonotype is medium-sized. This chain joins TRBV4-2 and TRBJ2-2; D uncertain. From germline, CDR1 is LGHNA and CDR2 YNFKEQ. This CDR3 has 19 amino acids. Trimming cost V 4 bases and J 6 bases, with 27 bases left between them. CDR3 sequence reads: CASSPNVWGKGPEPGELFF. CDR3 in DNA: TGTGCCAGCAGCCCTAATGTCTGGGGAAAAGGGCCCGAACCCGGGGAGCTGTTTTTT.

This clonotype was detected ten times or more. The rearrangement links TRBV6-1 to TRBJ2-7; D ambiguous. The CDR3 runs 11 residues. The germline V and J ends were trimmed by 8 bases and 6 bases, with 11 bases remaining between them. Germline assignment: CDR1 MNHNS and CDR2 SASEGT. The CDR3 loop reads CASGVILEQYV. The CDR3, as DNA: TGTGCCAGCGGAGTGATCCTCGAGCAGTACGTC.

This clonotype appeared a few times. The rearrangement joins TRBV25-1 to TRBJ2-7, with D maybe TRBD2 (6 bases). Trimming took off 5 bases at V and 6 bases at J, with 14 bases between the two ends. The CDR3 consists of 13 residues. Germline assignment: CDR1 MGHDK and CDR2 SYGVNS. The CDR3, as DNA: TGTGCCAGCAGTCCCGCCATAGCGGCCGAGCAGTACGTC. It specifies CASSPAIAAEQYV.

This clonotype was observed many times. This chain uses TRBV4-1 with TRBJ2-2; a possible D gene is TRBD1 (6 bases). The germline V gene encodes CDR1 MGHRA and CDR2 YSYEKL. The CDR3 has 17 residues. Trimming removed 1 base at V and 3 bases at J, with 15 bases between. CDR3 amino acids: CASSQVDLGAYTGELFF. CDR3 DNA sequence: TGCGCCAGCAGCCAAGTCGATTTGGGGGCCTACACCGGGGAGCTGTTTTTT.

This clonotype was seen repeatedly, ten times or more. This chain connects TRBV12-3 or TRBV12-4 to TRBJ1-5, with 9 bases aligning to TRBD1. CDR3 length: 16 amino acids. V dropped 2 bases and J dropped 0; count of bases not matched to a gene: 2. The CDR3 here is CASSLRTGDSNQPQHF. CDR3 DNA: TGTGCCAGCAGTTTAAGGACAGGGGATAGCAATCAGCCCCAGCATTTT.